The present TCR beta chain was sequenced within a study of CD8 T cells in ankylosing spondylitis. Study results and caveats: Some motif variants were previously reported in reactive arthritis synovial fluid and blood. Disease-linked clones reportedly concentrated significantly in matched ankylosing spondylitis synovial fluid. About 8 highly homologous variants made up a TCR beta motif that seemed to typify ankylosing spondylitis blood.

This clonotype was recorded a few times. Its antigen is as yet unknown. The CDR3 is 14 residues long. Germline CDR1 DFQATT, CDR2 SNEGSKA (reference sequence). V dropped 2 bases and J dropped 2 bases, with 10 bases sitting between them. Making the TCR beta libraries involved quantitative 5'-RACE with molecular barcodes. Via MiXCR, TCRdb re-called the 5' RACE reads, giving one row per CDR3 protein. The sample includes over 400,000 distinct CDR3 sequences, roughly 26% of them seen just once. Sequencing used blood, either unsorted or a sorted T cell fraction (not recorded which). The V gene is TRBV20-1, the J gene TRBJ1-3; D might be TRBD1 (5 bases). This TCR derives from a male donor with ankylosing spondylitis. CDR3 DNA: TGCAGTGCTAGAACCGGGGGTCCTGGAAACACCATATATTTT. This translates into CSARTGGPGNTIYF.